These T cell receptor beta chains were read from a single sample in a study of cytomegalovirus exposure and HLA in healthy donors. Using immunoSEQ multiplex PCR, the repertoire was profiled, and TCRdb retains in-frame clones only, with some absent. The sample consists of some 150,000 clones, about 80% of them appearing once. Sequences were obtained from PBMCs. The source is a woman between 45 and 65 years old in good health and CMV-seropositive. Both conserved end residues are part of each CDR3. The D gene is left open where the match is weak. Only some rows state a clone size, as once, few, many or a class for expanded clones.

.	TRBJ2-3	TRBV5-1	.	CASRGGGPLSTDTQYF	TGCGCCAGCCGAGGGGGGGGGCCACTTAGCACAGATACGCAGTATTTT
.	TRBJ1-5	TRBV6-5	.	CASSSPSGTLVQPQHF	TGTGCCAGCAGTTCCCCCTCCGGGACACTAGTCCAGCCCCAGCATTTT
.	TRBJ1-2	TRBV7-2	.	CASSSEVQRGYGYTF	TGTGCCAGCAGCTCCGAAGTTCAAAGGGGCTATGGCTACACCTTC
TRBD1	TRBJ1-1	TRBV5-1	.	CASSRRQGENTEAFF	TGCGCCAGCAGCAGGAGACAGGGAGAAAACACTGAAGCTTTCTTT
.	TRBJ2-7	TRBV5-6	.	CASRRRLANNYEQYF	TGTGCCAGCAGAAGGCGGCTAGCGAATAACTACGAGCAGTACTTC
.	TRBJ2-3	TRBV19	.	CASSIDRGGSSTDTQYF	TGTGCCAGTAGTATAGATCGCGGGGGCTCTAGCACAGATACGCAGTATTTT
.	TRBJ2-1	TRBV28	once	CASSPWGGGGRSYNEQFF	TGTGCCAGCAGCCCCTGGGGGGGCGGGGGACGCTCCTACAATGAGCAGTTCTTC
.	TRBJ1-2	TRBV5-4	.	CASSSPQVEGYTF	TGTGCCAGCAGCTCTCCACAGGTTGAGGGCTACACCTTC
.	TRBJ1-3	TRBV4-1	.	CASSQGWGGSGNTIYF	TGCGCCAGCAGCCAAGGGTGGGGGGGGAGTGGAAACACCATATATTTT
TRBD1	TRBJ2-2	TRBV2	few	CASSYQGADGELFF	TGTGCCAGCAGCTATCAGGGGGCGGATGGGGAGCTGTTTTTT
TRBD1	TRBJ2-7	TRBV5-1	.	CASSPDREGGEQYF	TGCGCCAGCAGCCCGGACAGGGAAGGGGGCGAGCAGTACTTC
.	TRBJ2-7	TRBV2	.	CASSVTAYEQYF	TGTGCCAGCAGCGTGACTGCTTACGAGCAGTACTTC
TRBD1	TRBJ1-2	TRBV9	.	CASSQGQGIGGYTF	TGTGCCAGCAGCCAGGGACAGGGGATCGGTGGCTACACCTTC
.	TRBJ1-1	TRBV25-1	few	CASTGVGTEAFF	TGTGCCAGCACGGGGGTAGGCACTGAAGCTTTCTTT
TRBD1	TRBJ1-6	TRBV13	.	CASSLGTGVNSPLHF	TGTGCCAGCAGCTTAGGGACAGGGGTTAATTCACCCCTCCACTTT
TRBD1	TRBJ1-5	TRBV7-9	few	CASSGTGNQPQHF	TGTGCCAGCAGCGGGACAGGGAATCAGCCCCAGCATTTT
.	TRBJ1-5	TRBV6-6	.	CASSYSRDQPQHF	TGTGCCAGCAGTTACTCGAGGGATCAGCCCCAGCATTTT
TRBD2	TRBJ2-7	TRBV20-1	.	CSALKLAEQYF	TGCAGTGCTCTTAAACTAGCGGAGCAGTACTTC
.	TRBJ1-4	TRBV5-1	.	CASSSGRGTNEKLFF	TGCGCCAGCAGCTCGGGGAGGGGCACTAATGAAAAACTGTTTTTT
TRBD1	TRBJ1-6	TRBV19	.	CASSGTGNSPLHF	TGTGCCTCCTCCGGGACAGGGAATTCACCCCTCCACTTT
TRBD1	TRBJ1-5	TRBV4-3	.	CASSQDATGTGGTQPQHF	TGCGCCAGCAGCCAAGACGCTACCGGGACAGGGGGCACTCAGCCCCAGCATTTT
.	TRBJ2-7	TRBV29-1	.	CSVAQDSYEQYF	TGCAGCGTTGCCCAGGATTCCTACGAGCAGTACTTC
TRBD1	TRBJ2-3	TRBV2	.	CASSGDSRTDTQYF	TGTGCCAGCAGTGGGGACAGCCGCACAGATACGCAGTATTTT
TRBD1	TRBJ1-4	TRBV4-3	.	CASSRITGGNEKLFF	TGCGCCAGCAGCCGAATCACAGGGGGCAATGAAAAACTGTTTTTT
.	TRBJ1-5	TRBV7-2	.	CASSLGAGDRPQHF	TGTGCCAGCAGCTTGGGGGCCGGCGACAGGCCCCAGCATTTT
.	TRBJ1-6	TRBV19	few	CASSMRGQSYNSPLHF	TGTGCCAGTAGTATGCGGGGGCAGTCCTATAATTCACCCCTCCACTTT
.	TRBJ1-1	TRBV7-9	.	CASSPPGGVSTEAFF	TGTGCCAGCAGCCCACCGGGGGGGGTAAGCACTGAAGCTTTCTTT
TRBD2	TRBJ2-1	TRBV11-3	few	CASRTPGTSGGPELYNEQFF	TGTGCCAGCAGAACGCCCGGGACTAGCGGGGGGCCAGAACTCTACAATGAGCAGTTCTTC
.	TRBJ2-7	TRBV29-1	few	CSVEVASEQYF	TGCAGCGTTGAGGTGGCTTCCGAGCAGTACTTC
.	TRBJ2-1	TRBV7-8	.	CASSFDGGSYNEQFF	TGTGCCAGCAGCTTCGACGGGGGCTCCTACAATGAGCAGTTCTTC
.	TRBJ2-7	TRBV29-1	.	CSAAGNKDEQYF	TGCAGCGCCGCAGGGAATAAGGACGAGCAGTACTTC
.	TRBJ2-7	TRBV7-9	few	CAPGGRTYEQYF	TGTGCCCCAGGGGGGAGAACCTACGAGCAGTACTTC
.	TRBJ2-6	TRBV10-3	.	CAISDWTSGANVLTF	TGTGCCATCAGTGATTGGACTTCTGGGGCCAACGTCCTGACTTTC
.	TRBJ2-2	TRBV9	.	CASSVLQTNTGELFF	TGTGCCAGCAGCGTCTTACAGACGAACACCGGGGAGCTGTTTTTT
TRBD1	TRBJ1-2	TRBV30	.	CAWSLTGDSGYTF	TGTGCCTGGAGTTTGACAGGGGACAGCGGCTACACCTTC
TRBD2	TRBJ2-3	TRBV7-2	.	CASSPRLAGAGDTQYF	TGTGCCAGCAGCCCGAGACTAGCGGGGGCCGGAGATACGCAGTATTTT
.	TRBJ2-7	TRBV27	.	CASSLSISYEQYF	TGTGCCAGCAGTTTATCCATCTCCTACGAGCAGTACTTC
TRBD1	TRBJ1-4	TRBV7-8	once	CASSPGQGGPKLFF	TGTGCCAGCAGTCCGGGACAGGGGGGCCCAAAACTGTTTTTT
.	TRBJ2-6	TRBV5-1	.	CASSLGGTGANVLTF	TGCGCCAGCAGCTTGGGAGGTACTGGGGCCAACGTCCTGACTTTC
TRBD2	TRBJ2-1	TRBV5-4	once	CASSLGNRGGYNEQFF	TGTGCCAGCAGCTTGGGAAACCGGGGGGGCTACAATGAGCAGTTCTTC
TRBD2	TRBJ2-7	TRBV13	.	CASSLSGGKYEQYF	TGTGCCAGCAGCCTGAGCGGGGGGAAATACGAGCAGTACTTC
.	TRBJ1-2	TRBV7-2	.	CASSFNRANGYTF	TGTGCCAGCAGCTTTAACAGAGCCAATGGCTACACCTTC
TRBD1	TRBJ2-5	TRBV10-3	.	CAISEDRGYETQYF	TGTGCCATCAGTGAGGACAGGGGTTACGAGACCCAGTACTTC
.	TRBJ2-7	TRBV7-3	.	CASSPGGVGSYEQYF	TGTGCCAGCAGCCCTGGGGGCGTCGGCTCCTACGAGCAGTACTTC
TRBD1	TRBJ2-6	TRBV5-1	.	CASSLRTGTGANVLTF	TGCGCCAGCAGCTTGCGGACAGGCACTGGGGCCAACGTCCTGACTTTC
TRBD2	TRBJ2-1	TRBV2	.	CASKLAGGPNEQFF	TGTGCCAGCAAGCTAGCGGGGGGGCCTAATGAGCAGTTCTTC